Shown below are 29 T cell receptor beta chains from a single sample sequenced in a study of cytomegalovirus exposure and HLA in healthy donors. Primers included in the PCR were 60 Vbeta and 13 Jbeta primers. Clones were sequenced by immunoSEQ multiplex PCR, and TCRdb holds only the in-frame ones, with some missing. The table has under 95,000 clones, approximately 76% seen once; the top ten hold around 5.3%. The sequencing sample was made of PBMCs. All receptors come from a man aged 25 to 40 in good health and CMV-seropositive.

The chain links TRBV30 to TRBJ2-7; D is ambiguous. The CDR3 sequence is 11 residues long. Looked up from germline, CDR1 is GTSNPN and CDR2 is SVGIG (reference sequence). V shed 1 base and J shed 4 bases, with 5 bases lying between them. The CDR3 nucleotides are TGTGCCTGGAGTGCTCAGTACGAGCAGTACTTC. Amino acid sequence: CAWSAQYEQYF. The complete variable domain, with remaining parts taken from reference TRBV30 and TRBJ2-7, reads SQTIHQWPATLVQPVGSPLSLECTVEGTSNPNLYWYRQAAGRGLQLLFYSVGIGQISSEVPQNLSASRPQDRQFILSSKKLLLSDSGFYLCAWSAQYEQYFGPGTRLTVT.

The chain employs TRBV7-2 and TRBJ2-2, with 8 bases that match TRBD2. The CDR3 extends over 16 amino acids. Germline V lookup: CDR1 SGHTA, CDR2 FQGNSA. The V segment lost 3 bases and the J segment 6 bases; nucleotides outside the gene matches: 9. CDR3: CASSFQAGGGAGELFF. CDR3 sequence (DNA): TGTGCCAGCAGCTTCCAGGCGGGAGGAGGGGCCGGGGAGCTGTTTTTT.

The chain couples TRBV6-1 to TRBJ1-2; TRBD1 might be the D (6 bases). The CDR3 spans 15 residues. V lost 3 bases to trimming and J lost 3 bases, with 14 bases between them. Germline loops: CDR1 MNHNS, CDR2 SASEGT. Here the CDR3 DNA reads TGTGCCAGCAGTGAGGTACAGGGACGGCACTATGGCTACACCTTC. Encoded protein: CASSEVQGRHYGYTF.

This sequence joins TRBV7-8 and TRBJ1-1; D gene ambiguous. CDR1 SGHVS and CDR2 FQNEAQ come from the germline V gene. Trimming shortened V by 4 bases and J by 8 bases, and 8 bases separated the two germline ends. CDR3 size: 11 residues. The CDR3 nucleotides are TGTGCCAGCAGCTCACGGCGGGAAGCTTTCTTT. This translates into CASSSRREAFF.

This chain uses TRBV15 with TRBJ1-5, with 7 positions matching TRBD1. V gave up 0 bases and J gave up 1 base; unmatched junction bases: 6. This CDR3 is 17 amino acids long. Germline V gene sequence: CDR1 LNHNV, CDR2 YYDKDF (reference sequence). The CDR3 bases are TGTGCCACCAGCAGAGATCGAGGGGGCACGAGCAATCAGCCCCAGCATTTT. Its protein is CATSRDRGGTSNQPQHF.

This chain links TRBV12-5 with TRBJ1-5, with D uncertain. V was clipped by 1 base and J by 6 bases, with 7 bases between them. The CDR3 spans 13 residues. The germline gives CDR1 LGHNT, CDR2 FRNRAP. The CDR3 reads CASGLGEGQPQHF. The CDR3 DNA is TGTGCTAGTGGTTTGGGGGAGGGTCAGCCCCAGCATTTT.

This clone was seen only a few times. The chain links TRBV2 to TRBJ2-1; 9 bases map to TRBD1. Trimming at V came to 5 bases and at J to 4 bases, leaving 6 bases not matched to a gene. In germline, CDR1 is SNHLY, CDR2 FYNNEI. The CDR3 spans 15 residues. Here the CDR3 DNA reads TGTGCCAGCAGTAAGGGACAGGGTGCTTACAATGAGCAGTTCTTC. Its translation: CASSKGQGAYNEQFF.

In nucleotides, the CDR3 is TGTGCCAGCAGCTTAGGCAGGTTGAACACTGAAGCTTTCTTT. Its protein is CASSLGRLNTEAFF. The chain is built from TRBV7-6 and TRBJ1-1; D is uncertain. CDR3 size: 14 residues. CDR1 and CDR2 (germline): SGHVS, FNYEAQ. With 1 base removed from V and 0 bases from J, the gap between germline ends came to 6 bases.

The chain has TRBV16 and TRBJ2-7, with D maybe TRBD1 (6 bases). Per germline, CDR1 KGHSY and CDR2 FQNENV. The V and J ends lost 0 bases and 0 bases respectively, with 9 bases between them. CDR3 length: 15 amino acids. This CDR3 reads CASSQSWDTSYEQYV. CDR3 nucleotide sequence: TGTGCCAGCAGCCAATCCTGGGACACCTCCTACGAGCAGTACGTC.

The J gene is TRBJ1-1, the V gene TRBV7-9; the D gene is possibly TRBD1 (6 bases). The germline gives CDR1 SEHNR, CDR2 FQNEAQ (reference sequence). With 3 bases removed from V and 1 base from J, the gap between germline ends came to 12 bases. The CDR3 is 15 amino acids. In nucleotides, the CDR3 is TGTGCCAGCAGCTTTAGGAAGGGGGAGAACACTGAAGCTTTCTTT. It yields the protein CASSFRKGENTEAFF.

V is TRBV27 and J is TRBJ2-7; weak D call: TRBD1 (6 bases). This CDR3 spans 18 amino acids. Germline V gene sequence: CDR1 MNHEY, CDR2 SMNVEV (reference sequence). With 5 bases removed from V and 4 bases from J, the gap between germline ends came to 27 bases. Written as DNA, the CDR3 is TGTGCCAGCAGTCGTCAGGACTTCCTCACAGGGCGCCGGTACGAGCAGTACTTC. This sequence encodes CASSRQDFLTGRRYEQYF.

As DNA, the CDR3 is TGTGCCAGCAGCTTGGGTTCGGACAGGGGCAATGAGCAGTTCTTC. Encoded protein: CASSLGSDRGNEQFF. V usage is TRBV7-9 and J usage is TRBJ2-1; TRBD1 matches 9 bases. The CDR3 has 15 amino acids. Germline values: CDR1 SEHNR, CDR2 FQNEAQ (reference sequence). Trimming at V came to 3 bases and at J to 6 bases, leaving 6 bases not matched to a gene.

CDR3 region: CASSPRWGVHTEAFF. CDR3 DNA sequence: TGTGCCAGTAGTCCCCGGTGGGGGGTCCACACTGAAGCTTTCTTT. The V call is TRBV19, the J call TRBJ1-1; D perhaps matches TRBD1 (5 bases). This CDR3 has 15 amino acids. From germline, CDR1 is LNHDA and CDR2 SQIVND (reference sequence). V lost 5 bases and J lost 3, with 16 bases in between.

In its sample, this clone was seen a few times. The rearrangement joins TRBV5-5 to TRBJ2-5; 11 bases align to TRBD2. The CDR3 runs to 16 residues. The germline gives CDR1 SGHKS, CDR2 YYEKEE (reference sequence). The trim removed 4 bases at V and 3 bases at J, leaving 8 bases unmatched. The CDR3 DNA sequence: TGTGCCAGCAGCCGCGATCGACTAGCGGGGAAAGAGACCCAGTACTTC. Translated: CASSRDRLAGKETQYF.

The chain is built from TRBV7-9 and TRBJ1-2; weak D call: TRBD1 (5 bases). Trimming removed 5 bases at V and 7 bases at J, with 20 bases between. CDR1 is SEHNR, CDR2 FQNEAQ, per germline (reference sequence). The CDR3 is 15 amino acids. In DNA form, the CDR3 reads TGTGCCAGCAGCCCCTCGGGCAGGGAAATAGGTGGCTACACCTTC. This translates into CASSPSGREIGGYTF.

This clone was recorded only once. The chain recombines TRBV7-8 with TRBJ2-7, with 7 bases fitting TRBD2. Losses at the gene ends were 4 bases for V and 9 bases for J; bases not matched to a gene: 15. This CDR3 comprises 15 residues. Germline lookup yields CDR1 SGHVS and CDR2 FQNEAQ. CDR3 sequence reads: CASSSGLLELKMQYF. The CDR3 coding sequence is TGTGCCAGCAGCTCGGGACTATTAGAATTAAAAATGCAGTACTTC.

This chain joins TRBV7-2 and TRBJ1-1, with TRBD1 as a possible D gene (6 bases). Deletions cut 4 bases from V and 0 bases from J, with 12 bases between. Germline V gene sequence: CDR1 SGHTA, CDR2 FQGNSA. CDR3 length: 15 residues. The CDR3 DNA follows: TGTGCCAGCAGCTCAATGACAGGTTTGAACACTGAAGCTTTCTTT. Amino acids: CASSSMTGLNTEAFF.

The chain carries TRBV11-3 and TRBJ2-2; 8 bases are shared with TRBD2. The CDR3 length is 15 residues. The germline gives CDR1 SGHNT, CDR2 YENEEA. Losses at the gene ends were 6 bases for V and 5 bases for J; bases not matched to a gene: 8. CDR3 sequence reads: CASSQAGVRTGELFF. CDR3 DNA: TGTGCCAGCAGTCAAGCGGGAGTGCGAACCGGGGAGCTGTTTTTT.

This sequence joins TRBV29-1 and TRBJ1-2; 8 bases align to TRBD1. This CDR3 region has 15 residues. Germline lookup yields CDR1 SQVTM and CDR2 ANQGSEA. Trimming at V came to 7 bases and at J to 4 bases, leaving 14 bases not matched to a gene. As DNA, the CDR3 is TGCAGCGCTGGACGGGCAGGGGGCGCGATCTATGGCTACACCTTC. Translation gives CSAGRAGGAIYGYTF.

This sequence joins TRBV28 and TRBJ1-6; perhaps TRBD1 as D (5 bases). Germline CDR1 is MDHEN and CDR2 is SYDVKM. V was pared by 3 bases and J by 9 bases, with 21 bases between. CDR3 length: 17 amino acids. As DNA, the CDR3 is TGTGCCAGCAGTTTGAACCTCCCAGGGATTGGTGGTTCACCCCTCCACTTT. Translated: CASSLNLPGIGGSPLHF.

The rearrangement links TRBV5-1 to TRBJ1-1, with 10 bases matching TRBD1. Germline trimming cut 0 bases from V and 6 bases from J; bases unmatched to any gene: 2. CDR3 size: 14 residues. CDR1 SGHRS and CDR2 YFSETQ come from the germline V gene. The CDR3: CASSLGQGAPEAFF. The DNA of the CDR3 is TGCGCCAGCAGCTTGGGACAGGGGGCGCCTGAAGCTTTCTTT.

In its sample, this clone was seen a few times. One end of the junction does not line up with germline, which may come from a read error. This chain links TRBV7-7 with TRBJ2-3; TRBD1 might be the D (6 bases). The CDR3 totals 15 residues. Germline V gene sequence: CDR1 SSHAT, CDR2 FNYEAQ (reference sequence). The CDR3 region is CASSFGTHGTDTQYF. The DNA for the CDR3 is TGTGCTAGCAGCTTCGGGACACATGGCACAGATACGCAGTATTTT. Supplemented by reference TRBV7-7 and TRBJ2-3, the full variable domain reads GAGVSQSPRYKVTKRGQDVTLRCDPISSHATLYWYQQALGQGPEFLTYFNYEAQPDKSGLPSDRFSAERPEGSISTLTIQRTEQRDSAMYRCASSFGTHGTDTQYFGPGTRLTVL.

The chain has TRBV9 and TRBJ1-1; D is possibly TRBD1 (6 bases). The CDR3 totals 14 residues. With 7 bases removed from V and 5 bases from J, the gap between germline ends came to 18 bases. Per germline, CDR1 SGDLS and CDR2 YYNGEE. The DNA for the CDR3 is TGTGCCAGCTCAGGAGAGGGGGGGATAACTGAAGCTTTCTTT. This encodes CASSGEGGITEAFF. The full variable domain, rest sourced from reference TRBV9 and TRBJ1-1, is DSGVTQTPKHLITATGQRVTLRCSPRSGDLSVYWYQQSLDQGLQFLIQYYNGEERAKGNILERFSAQQFPDLHSELNLSSLELGDSALYFCASSGEGGITEAFFGQGTRLTVV.

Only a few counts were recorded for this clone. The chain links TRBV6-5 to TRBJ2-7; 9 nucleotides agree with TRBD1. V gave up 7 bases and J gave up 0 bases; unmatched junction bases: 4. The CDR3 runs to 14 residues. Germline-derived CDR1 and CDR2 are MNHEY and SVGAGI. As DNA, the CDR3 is TGTGCCAGCATGGGGGGACAGGGCTCCTACGAGCAGTACTTC. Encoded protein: CASMGGQGSYEQYF.

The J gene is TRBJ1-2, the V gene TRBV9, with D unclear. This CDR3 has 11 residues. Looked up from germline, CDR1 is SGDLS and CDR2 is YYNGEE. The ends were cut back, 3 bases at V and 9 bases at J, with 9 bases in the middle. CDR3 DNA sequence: TGTGCCAGCAGCGCAACAGACAGCTACACCTTC. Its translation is CASSATDSYTF. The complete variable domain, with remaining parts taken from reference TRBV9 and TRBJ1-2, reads DSGVTQTPKHLITATGQRVTLRCSPRSGDLSVYWYQQSLDQGLQFLIQYYNGEERAKGNILERFSAQQFPDLHSELNLSSLELGDSALYFCASSATDSYTFGSGTRLTVV.

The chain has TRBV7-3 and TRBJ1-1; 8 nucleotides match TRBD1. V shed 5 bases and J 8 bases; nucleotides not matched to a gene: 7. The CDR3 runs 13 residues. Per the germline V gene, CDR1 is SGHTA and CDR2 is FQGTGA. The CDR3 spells CASSVDRGREAFF. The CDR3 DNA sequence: TGTGCCAGCAGCGTTGACAGGGGCCGGGAAGCTTTCTTT. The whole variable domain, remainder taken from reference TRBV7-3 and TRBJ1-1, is GAGVSQTPSNKVTEKGKYVELRCDPISGHTALYWYRQSLGQGPEFLIYFQGTGAADDSGLPNDRFFAVRPEGSVSTLKIQRTERGDSAVYLCASSVDRGREAFFGQGTRLTVV.

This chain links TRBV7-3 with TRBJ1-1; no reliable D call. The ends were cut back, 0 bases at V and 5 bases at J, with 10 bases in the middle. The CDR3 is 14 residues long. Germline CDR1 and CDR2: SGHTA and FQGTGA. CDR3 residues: CASSLTGRSTEAFF. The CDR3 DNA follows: TGTGCCAGCAGCTTAACGGGGAGGTCAACTGAAGCTTTCTTT.

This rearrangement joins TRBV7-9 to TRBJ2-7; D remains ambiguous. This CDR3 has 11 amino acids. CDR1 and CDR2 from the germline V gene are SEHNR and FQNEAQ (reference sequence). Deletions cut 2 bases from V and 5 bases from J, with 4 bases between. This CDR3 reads CASSLLDEQYF. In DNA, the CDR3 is TGTGCCAGCAGCTTATTAGACGAGCAGTACTTC.

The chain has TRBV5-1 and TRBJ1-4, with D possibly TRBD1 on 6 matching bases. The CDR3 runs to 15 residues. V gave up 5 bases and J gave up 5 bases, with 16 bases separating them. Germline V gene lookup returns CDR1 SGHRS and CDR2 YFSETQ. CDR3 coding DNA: TGCGCCAGCAGTAAAGGAGGGGGGGTGAATGAAAAACTGTTTTTT. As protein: CASSKGGGVNEKLFF.